This T cell receptor beta chain was retrieved from a study of shared clonotypes between healthy human individuals. Across the study: CD4 naive and CD4 memory each took three plates per donor, while CD8 naive took two and CD8 memory one. Overall study findings and caveats: Clonotype sharing across a handful of donors was observed for about 5.5% of naive CD4 clonotypes.

Clones were read by immunoSEQ multiplex PCR, and TCRdb kept only the in-frame ones, dropping some. The sample holds fewer than 1.6 million clones, less than 99% seen once. As for this clone: Its antigen is undetermined.

The specimen was naive CD4+ T cells sorted from blood. The sample's subset: CD45RA+ positively selected. The clonotype comes from a young man in good health.

CDR3: CASSVAHRKGPRELGTYNEQFF. CDR3 coding DNA: TGTGCCAGCAGCGTAGCTCATAGGAAGGGGCCGCGCGAGTTGGGTACCTACAATGAGCAGTTCTTC. This chain links TRBV9 with TRBJ2-1, with TRBD1 as a possible D gene (5 bases). Germline V gene lookup returns CDR1 SGDLS and CDR2 YYNGEE. The CDR3 loop spans 22 amino acids. Trimming took 0 bases from V and 2 from J, leaving 30 bases between them.